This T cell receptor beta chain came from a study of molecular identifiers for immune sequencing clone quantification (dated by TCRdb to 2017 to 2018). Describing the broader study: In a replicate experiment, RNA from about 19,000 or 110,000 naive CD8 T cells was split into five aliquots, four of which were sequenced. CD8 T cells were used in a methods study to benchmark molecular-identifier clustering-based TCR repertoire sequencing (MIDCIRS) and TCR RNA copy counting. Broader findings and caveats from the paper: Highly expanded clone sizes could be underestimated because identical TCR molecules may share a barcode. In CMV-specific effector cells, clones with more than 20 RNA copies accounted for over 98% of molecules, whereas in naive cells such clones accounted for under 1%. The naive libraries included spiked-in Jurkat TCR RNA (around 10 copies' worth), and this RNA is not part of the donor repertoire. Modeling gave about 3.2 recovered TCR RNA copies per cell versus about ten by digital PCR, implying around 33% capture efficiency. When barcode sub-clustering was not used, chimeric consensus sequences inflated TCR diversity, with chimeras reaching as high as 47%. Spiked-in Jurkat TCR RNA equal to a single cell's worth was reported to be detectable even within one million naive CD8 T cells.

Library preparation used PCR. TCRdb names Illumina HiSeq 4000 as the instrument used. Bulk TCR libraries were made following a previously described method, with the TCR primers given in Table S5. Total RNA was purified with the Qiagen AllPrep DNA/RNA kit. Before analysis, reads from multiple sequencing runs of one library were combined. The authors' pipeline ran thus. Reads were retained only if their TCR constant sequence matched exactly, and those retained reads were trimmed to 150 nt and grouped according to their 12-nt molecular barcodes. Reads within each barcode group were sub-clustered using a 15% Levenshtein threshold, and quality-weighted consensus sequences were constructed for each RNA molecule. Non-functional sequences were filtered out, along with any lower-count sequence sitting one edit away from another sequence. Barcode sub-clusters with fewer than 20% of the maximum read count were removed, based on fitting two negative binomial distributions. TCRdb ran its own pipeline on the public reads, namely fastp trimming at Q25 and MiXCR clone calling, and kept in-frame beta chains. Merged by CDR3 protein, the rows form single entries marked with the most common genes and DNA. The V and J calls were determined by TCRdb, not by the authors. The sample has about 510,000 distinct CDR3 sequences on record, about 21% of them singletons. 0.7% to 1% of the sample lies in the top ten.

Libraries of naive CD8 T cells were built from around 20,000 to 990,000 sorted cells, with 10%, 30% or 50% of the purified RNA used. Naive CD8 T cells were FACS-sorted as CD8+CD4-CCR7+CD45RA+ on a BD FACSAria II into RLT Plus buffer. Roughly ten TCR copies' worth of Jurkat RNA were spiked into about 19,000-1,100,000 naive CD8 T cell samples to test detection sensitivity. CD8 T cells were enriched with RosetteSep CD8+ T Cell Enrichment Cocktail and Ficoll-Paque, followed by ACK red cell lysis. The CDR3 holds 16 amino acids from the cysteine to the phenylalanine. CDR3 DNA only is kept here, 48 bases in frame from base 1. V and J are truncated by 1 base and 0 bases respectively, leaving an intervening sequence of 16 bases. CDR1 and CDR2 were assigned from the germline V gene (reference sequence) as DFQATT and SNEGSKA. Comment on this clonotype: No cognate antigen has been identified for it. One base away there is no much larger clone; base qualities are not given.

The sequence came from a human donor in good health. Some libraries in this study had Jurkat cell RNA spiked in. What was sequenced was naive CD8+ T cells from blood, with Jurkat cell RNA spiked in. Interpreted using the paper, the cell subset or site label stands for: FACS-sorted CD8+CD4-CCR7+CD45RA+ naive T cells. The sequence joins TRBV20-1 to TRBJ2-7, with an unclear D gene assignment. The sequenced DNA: TGCAGTGCTAGAGTTGGCCCAGGCAGAAGCTCCTACGAGCAGTACTTC. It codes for CSARVGPGRSSYEQYF.